This note documents a single T cell receptor beta chain sequence. This sample was included in a study of blood T cell repertoires in COVID-19. TCRdb keeps only in-frame clones here, not all; method: immunoSEQ multiplex PCR. This table has approximately 670,000 clones, more than 80% appearing once. The CDR3 covers 15 residues. Germline-derived CDR1 and CDR2 are MNHEY and SVGEGT. Trimming removed 2 bases at V and 2 bases at J, with 13 bases between. The sample taken for sequencing was peripheral blood. This TCR derives from a woman aged 18-29 years with acute or convalescent COVID-19. This chain links TRBV6-2 or TRBV6-3 with TRBJ2-7; tentative D call: TRBD1 (5 bases). The DNA of the CDR3 is TGTGCCAGCAGTTACCCAGGGATAGTGCCCTACGAGCAGTACTTC. This encodes CASSYPGIVPYEQYF.